The 30 T cell receptor beta chains below come from one sample, sequenced in a study of blood T cell repertoires in COVID-19. Profiled with immunoSEQ multiplex PCR; TCRdb holds only in-frame clones, not every one. The repertoire has 200,000 to 250,000 clones, roughly 83% of them found once; the top ten carry approximately 13%. Material for sequencing was peripheral blood. Source of these receptors: a man at least 80 years old with acute or convalescent COVID-19.

This clone was observed a single time. This rearrangement joins TRBV5-4 to TRBJ1-3; 10 bases map to TRBD1. CDR3 length: 15 amino acids. With 4 bases clipped from V and 2 bases from J, the junction kept 3 bases outside the gene matches. The germline gives CDR1 SGHNT, CDR2 YYREEE (reference sequence). CDR3: CASSPGQGAGNTIYF. In DNA, the CDR3 is TGTGCCAGCAGCCCTGGACAGGGGGCTGGAAACACCATATATTTT.

This rearrangement joins TRBV4-3 to TRBJ1-3, with D possibly matching TRBD1 (5 bases). Trimming left V 0 bases short and J 0 bases short, with 9 bases between. CDR3 length: 16 residues. The germline V gene has CDR1 LGHNA and CDR2 YSLEER. The CDR3 loop reads CASSQDSQGSGNTIYF. CDR3 bases: TGCGCCAGCAGCCAAGATTCCCAGGGCTCTGGAAACACCATATATTTT.

The chain carries TRBV5-1 and TRBJ2-3; D perhaps matches TRBD2 (5 bases). The V and J ends lost 0 bases and 5 bases respectively, with 13 bases between them. The CDR3 length is 15 residues. Per germline, CDR1 SGHRS and CDR2 YFSETQ. The CDR3 loop is CASSLEAGGGDTQYF. DNA of the CDR3: TGCGCCAGCAGCTTGGAGGCAGGAGGTGGAGATACGCAGTATTTT.

J is TRBJ1-1 and V is TRBV7-8, with D possibly TRBD1 on 5 matching bases. The V gene lost 3 bases and the J gene lost 1 base, with 9 bases spanning the gap. Germline CDR1 reads SGHVS; CDR2 reads FQNEAQ. This CDR3 has 14 amino acids. This chain's CDR3 is CASSFSGQNTEAFF. DNA for the CDR3: TGTGCCAGCAGCTTTTCCGGACAGAACACTGAAGCTTTCTTT.

This clone has only a few counts. This chain joins TRBV5-1 and TRBJ1-2, with 9 nucleotides matching TRBD1. Germline V gene data show CDR1 as SGHRS and CDR2 as YFSETQ. The CDR3 has 15 residues. V gave up 0 bases and J gave up 4 bases; unmatched junction bases: 4. CDR3 amino acids: CASSLGGTGSYGYTF. The CDR3 bases are TGCGCCAGCAGCTTGGGGGGGACAGGGTCCTATGGCTACACCTTC.

This clone has only one observation. The chain carries TRBV3-1 (or the pseudogene TRBV3-2) and TRBJ2-1; 9 positions agree with TRBD1. CDR1 and CDR2 (germline): LGHDT, YNNKEL (reference sequence). The junction had 9 bases not matched to a gene; V was cut back by 2 bases and J by 7 bases. The CDR3 loop spans 16 amino acids. CDR3 amino acids: CASSQFSGTGINEQFF. DNA for the CDR3: TGTGCCAGCAGCCAATTCTCCGGGACAGGGATAAATGAGCAGTTCTTC.

The rearrangement uses TRBV4-2 and TRBJ1-6; 7 bases align to TRBD1. J gave up 5 bases and V 1 base, and 11 bases lay outside the gene matches. This CDR3 region has 18 residues. Germline assignment: CDR1 LGHNA and CDR2 YNFKEQ. The CDR3 is CASSQGAGQGVDNSPLHF. The CDR3 coding sequence is TGTGCCAGCAGCCAAGGGGCGGGGCAGGGGGTAGATAATTCACCCCTCCACTTT.

The chain couples TRBV7-8 to TRBJ2-5; D gene unclear. Trimming shortened V by 5 bases and J by 4 bases, and 14 bases separated the two germline ends. CDR1 and CDR2 (germline): SGHVS, FQNEAQ. This CDR3 has 14 amino acids. The CDR3 region has the DNA TGTGCCAGCAGCCCCAATGCGGTCGCAGAGACCCAGTACTTC. It codes for CASSPNAVAETQYF. Combining the CDR3 with reference TRBV7-8 and TRBJ2-5 gives the whole variable domain GAGVSQSPRYKVAKRGQDVALRCDPISGHVSLFWYQQALGQGPEFLTYFQNEAQLDKSGLPSDRFFAERPEGSVSTLKIQRTQQEDSAVYLCASSPNAVAETQYFGPGTRLLVL.

This clone was observed a few times. The chain links TRBV25-1 to TRBJ2-6, with unresolved D. This CDR3 is 17 amino acids long. V was clipped by 2 bases and J by 0 bases, with 11 bases between them. Germline V gives CDR1 MGHDK, CDR2 SYGVNS. CDR3 sequence (DNA): TGTGCCAGCAGTGAAAAGGCAGGTGGCTCTGGGGCCAACGTCCTGACTTTC. As protein: CASSEKAGGSGANVLTF. Using reference TRBV25-1 and TRBJ2-6 for the parts outside the CDR3, the full variable domain is EADIYQTPRYLVIGTGKKITLECSQTMGHDKMYWYQQDPGMELHLIHYSYGVNSTEKGDLSSESTVSRIRTEHFPLTLESARPSHTSQYLCASSEKAGGSGANVLTFGAGSRLTVL.

This rearrangement joins TRBV5-4 to TRBJ1-3; no definite D call. With 0 bases removed from V and 3 bases from J, the gap between germline ends came to 13 bases. The CDR3 sequence is 16 residues long. Germline V CDR1 and CDR2: SGHNT, YYREEE (reference sequence). The CDR3 reads CASSLEARSGGNTIYF. The DNA for the CDR3 is TGTGCCAGCAGCTTGGAGGCCCGCTCGGGTGGAAACACCATATATTTT. Full variable domain (remainder filled in from reference TRBV5-4 and TRBJ1-3): ETGVTQSPTHLIKTRGQQVTLRCSSQSGHNTVSWYQQALGQGPQFIFQYYREEENGRGNFPPRFSGLQFPNYSSELNVNALELDDSALYLCASSLEARSGGNTIYFGEGSWLTVV.

V usage is TRBV7-9 and J usage is TRBJ2-5; TRBD1 matches 11 bases. V trimming: 4 bases; J trimming: 1 base; junction bases outside the gene matches: 5. The CDR3 has 16 amino acids. The V gene's germline CDR1 is SEHNR and CDR2 FQNEAQ (reference sequence). The CDR3 region is CASSSGGTGGQETQYF. In nucleotides, the CDR3 is TGTGCCAGCAGCTCAGGGGGGACAGGGGGCCAAGAGACCCAGTACTTC.

This clone was counted a few times. The chain joins TRBV29-1 to TRBJ1-1, with D perhaps TRBD1 (5 bases). The CDR3 loop spans 15 amino acids. Germline CDR1 reads SQVTM; CDR2 reads ANQGSEA. Trimming removed 6 bases from V and 1 base from J, with 18 bases in between. DNA of the CDR3: TGCAGCGTGCGACAGCAACTTTCTACGAACACTGAAGCTTTCTTT. It codes for CSVRQQLSTNTEAFF.

Remarks on this clone: At one end, the junction sequence differs from germline, possibly due to a read error. The J gene is TRBJ1-2, the V gene TRBV3-1 (or the pseudogene TRBV3-2); no clear D. The CDR3 runs 16 residues. From germline, CDR1 is LGHDT and CDR2 YNNKEL (reference sequence). The CDR3 sequence: CASSQALGDLRYGYTF. CDR3 in DNA: TGTGCCAGCAGTCAAGCGTTGGGAGACCTTCGGTATGGCTACACCTTC.

This chain joins TRBV18 and TRBJ1-1; no reliable D call. The CDR3 runs to 15 residues. Germline CDR1 is KGHSH and CDR2 is LQKENI. The V and J ends lost 1 base and 1 base respectively, with 10 bases between them. Here the CDR3 DNA reads TGTGCCAGCTCACCACAATCCCTAGAGAACACTGAAGCTTTCTTT. Amino acids: CASSPQSLENTEAFF.

The chain uses TRBV2 and TRBJ1-3, with TRBD1 matching over 8 bases. J gave up 9 bases and V 6 bases, and 13 bases lay outside the gene matches. CDR1 is SNHLY, CDR2 FYNNEI, per germline. The CDR3 has 15 amino acids. The CDR3 loop reads CASSRPQGALGTIYF. In nucleotides, the CDR3 is TGTGCCAGCAGCCGACCGCAGGGGGCCCTGGGCACCATATATTTT.

V gene TRBV15 combines with J gene TRBJ1-1, with D unclear. Per the germline V gene, CDR1 is LNHNV and CDR2 is YYDKDF (reference sequence). The V gene lost 0 bases and the J gene lost 1 base, with 12 bases spanning the gap. The CDR3 has 16 residues. The CDR3 loop reads CATSRDIPGRNTEAFF. The CDR3 nucleotides read TGTGCCACCAGCAGAGATATCCCCGGGAGGAACACTGAAGCTTTCTTT. The whole variable domain, filled in from reference TRBV15 and TRBJ1-1, reads DAMVIQNPRYQVTQFGKPVTLSCSQTLNHNVMYWYQQKSSQAPKLLFHYYDKDFNNEADTPDNFQSRRPNTSFCFLDIRSPGLGDTAMYLCATSRDIPGRNTEAFFGQGTRLTVV.

The count of this clone is one. The chain joins TRBV5-4 to TRBJ2-2; 9 positions match TRBD1. Germline V gene lookup returns CDR1 SGHNT and CDR2 YYREEE (reference sequence). V dropped 0 bases and J dropped 0; count of bases not matched to a gene: 12. The CDR3 runs 20 residues. The CDR3 protein is CASSLVRGTGSPPNTGELFF. In nucleotides, the CDR3 is TGTGCCAGCAGCTTGGTTCGCGGGACAGGGTCCCCCCCGAACACCGGGGAGCTGTTTTTT.

V gene TRBV2 combines with J gene TRBJ2-7, with a weak D call TRBD1 (5 bases). This CDR3 is built from 12 residues. Germline V gene sequence: CDR1 SNHLY, CDR2 FYNNEI. V lost 10 bases and J lost 0, with 10 bases in between. DNA of the CDR3: TGTGCCACTAGGACACGCTCCTACGAGCAGTACTTC. Translating it yields CATRTRSYEQYF. Full variable domain (outside the CDR3, taken from reference TRBV2 and TRBJ2-7): EPEVTQTPSHQVTQMGQEVILRCVPISNHLYFYWYRQILGQKVEFLVSFYNNEISEKSEIFDDQFSVERPDGSNFTLKIRSTKLEDSAMYFCATRTRSYEQYFGPGTRLTVT.

CDR3 nucleotide sequence: TGTGCCAGCAGCCAAGCTGCAGGGTATGGCTACACCTTC. Protein sequence: CASSQAAGYGYTF. The chain joins TRBV3-1 (or the pseudogene TRBV3-2) to TRBJ1-2; possible D gene TRBD1, 5 bases. This CDR3 is 13 amino acids long. Per germline, CDR1 LGHDT and CDR2 YNNKEL (reference sequence). V was shortened by 1 base and J by 5 bases, with 8 bases between the two germline ends.

The chain is built from TRBV7-9 and TRBJ1-4; 9 bases align to TRBD1. The trim removed 5 bases at V and 2 bases at J, leaving 12 bases unmatched. The germline gives CDR1 SEHNR, CDR2 FQNEAQ (reference sequence). The CDR3 runs to 18 residues. CDR3 amino acids: CASSPRTGEVHTNEKLFF. CDR3 coding DNA: TGTGCCAGCAGCCCCAGGACAGGGGAGGTTCACACTAATGAAAAACTGTTTTTT.

CDR3 nucleotide sequence: TGTGCCAGTACCGGAGGACAGGCCCGGACTGAAGCTTTCTTT. This encodes CASTGGQARTEAFF. The genes are TRBV19 and TRBJ1-1, with 7 bases lining up with TRBD1. CDR1 LNHDA and CDR2 SQIVND come from the germline V gene (reference sequence). CDR3 length: 14 residues. V trimming: 7 bases; J trimming: 5 bases; junction bases outside the gene matches: 10.

V usage is TRBV27 and J usage is TRBJ2-3; 12 bases fit TRBD1. V lost 7 bases, J lost 1 base, and 6 bases stayed unmatched. Per germline, CDR1 MNHEY and CDR2 SMNVEV (reference sequence). The CDR3 is made up of 16 amino acids. CDR3 sequence reads: CASKGTGGERTDTQYF. CDR3 in DNA: TGTGCCAGCAAGGGGACAGGGGGCGAGCGCACAGATACGCAGTATTTT.

The V call is TRBV6-2 or TRBV6-3, the J call TRBJ1-4; D unresolved. This CDR3 is 18 amino acids long. Germline CDR1 reads MNHEY; CDR2 reads SVGEGT. The V gene lost 2 bases and the J gene lost 2 bases, with 18 bases spanning the gap. The CDR3 coding sequence is TGTGCCAGCAGTTACCCCTCTCGGGGATTTGAGACTAATGAAAAACTGTTTTTT. This encodes CASSYPSRGFETNEKLFF.

The chain combines TRBV19 with TRBJ2-1; D is perhaps TRBD2 (6 bases). The V end was cut by 10 bases, the J end by 3 bases, with 19 bases between. The germline gives CDR1 LNHDA, CDR2 SQIVND (reference sequence). The CDR3 loop spans 15 amino acids. CDR3 DNA sequence: TGTGCCACCTCCAGCGGGTCTTCCTTCTACAATGAGCAGTTCTTC. Protein: CATSSGSSFYNEQFF.

In DNA, the CDR3 is TGTGCCAGCAGTTTATGGCCCCTAAACACCGGGGAGCTGTTTTTT. Protein product: CASSLWPLNTGELFF. J is TRBJ2-2 and V is TRBV28; D uncertain. The V and J ends lost 0 bases and 2 bases respectively, with 7 bases between them. The CDR3 has 15 residues. Germline V CDR1 and CDR2: MDHEN, SYDVKM.

The chain links TRBV6-5 to TRBJ1-1; a possible D gene is TRBD1 (5 bases). Per the germline V gene, CDR1 is MNHEY and CDR2 is SVGAGI. The CDR3 contains 15 residues. Trimming left V 8 bases short and J 0 bases short, with 16 bases between. The CDR3 spells CASEGEGRMNTEAFF. As DNA, the CDR3 is TGTGCCAGCGAAGGGGAGGGACGAATGAACACTGAAGCTTTCTTT.

The chain carries TRBV27 and TRBJ1-1; D is unresolved. The CDR3 is made up of 13 amino acids. Germline CDR1 reads MNHEY; CDR2 reads SMNVEV (reference sequence). Trimming cost V 3 bases and J 1 base, with 6 bases left between them. This chain's CDR3 is CASSLSRNTEAFF. Written as DNA, the CDR3 is TGTGCCAGCAGTTTGTCCAGGAACACTGAAGCTTTCTTT.

V gene TRBV15 combines with J gene TRBJ1-4, with a possible D match to TRBD1 (6 bases). The ends were cut back, 1 base at V and 0 bases at J, with 21 bases in the middle. CDR1 is LNHNV, CDR2 YYDKDF, per germline (reference sequence). CDR3 size: 20 residues. The CDR3 bases are TGTGCCACCAGCAGAGCAAGGGCAGGGGTCGTTTGGGCAACTAATGAAAAACTGTTTTTT. Amino acids: CATSRARAGVVWATNEKLFF.

The chain joins TRBV19 to TRBJ1-1, with D possibly TRBD1 on 6 matching bases. The length of the CDR3 is 15 residues. The V gene's germline CDR1 is LNHDA and CDR2 SQIVND (reference sequence). Trimming removed 3 bases at V and 1 base at J, with 12 bases between. CDR3 residues: CASSIGTSPNTEAFF. The CDR3 coding sequence is TGTGCCAGTAGTATTGGGACAAGCCCGAACACTGAAGCTTTCTTT.

The rearrangement links TRBV18 to TRBJ1-5; no reliable D call. V lost 0 bases and J 11 bases, leaving 8 bases between the germline ends. The CDR3 extends over 12 amino acids. The germline gives CDR1 KGHSH, CDR2 LQKENI. DNA of the CDR3: TGTGCCAGCTCACCACCCTCCCGGTCCCAGCATTTT. Its translation: CASSPPSRSQHF.